The source of this TCR beta chain is a study of T cells after somatic rescue of genetic block. Profiled with immunoSEQ multiplex PCR; TCRdb holds only in-frame clones, not every one. The sample includes 80,000 to 90,000 clones, 90% of them seen just once. The specimen was peripheral blood mononuclear cells (PBMCs). The clonotype comes from a woman under 30.

As DNA, the CDR3 is TGTGCCACCCCCAGGGTTGATGGCTATGGCTACACCTTC. It yields the protein CATPRVDGYGYTF. This chain connects TRBV15 to TRBJ1-2; D is possibly TRBD1 (5 bases). The CDR3 sequence is 13 residues long. Per germline, CDR1 LNHNV and CDR2 YYDKDF (reference sequence). V lost 8 bases to trimming and J lost 4 bases, with 14 bases between them.